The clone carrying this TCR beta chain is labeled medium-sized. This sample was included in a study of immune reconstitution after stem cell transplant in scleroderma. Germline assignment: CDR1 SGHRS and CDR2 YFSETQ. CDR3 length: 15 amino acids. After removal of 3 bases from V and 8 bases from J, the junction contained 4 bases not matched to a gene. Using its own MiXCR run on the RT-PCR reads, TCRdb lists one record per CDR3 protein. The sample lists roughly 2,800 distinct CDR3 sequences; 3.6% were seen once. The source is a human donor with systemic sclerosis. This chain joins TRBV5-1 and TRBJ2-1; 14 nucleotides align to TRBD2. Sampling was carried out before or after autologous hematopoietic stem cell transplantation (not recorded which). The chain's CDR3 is CASSSGLAGEYEQFF. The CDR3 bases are TGCGCCAGCAGCTCGGGACTAGCGGGAGAATATGAGCAGTTCTTC.